What follows describes a single T cell receptor beta chain. This CDR3 has 14 residues. The data were taken from a study of blood T cell repertoires in COVID-19. Cohort allocation depended upon clinical history that participants reported. Generated by immunoSEQ multiplex PCR, the TCRdb table keeps only in-frame clones and is missing some. The top ten hold approximately 0.55% of the sample, which has about 410,000 clones, roughly 87% seen once. The specimen was PBMCs or T cells enriched from blood (not recorded which). This chain connects TRBV21-1 to TRBJ1-1. TRBV21-1 is labeled a pseudogene. The sequence derives from a man between 18 and 29 years old who had recovered from COVID-19. The CDR3 DNA follows: TGTGCCAGCAGCAAAGTCCGGGAAGACACTGAAGCTTTCTTT. It codes for CASSKVREDTEAFF.